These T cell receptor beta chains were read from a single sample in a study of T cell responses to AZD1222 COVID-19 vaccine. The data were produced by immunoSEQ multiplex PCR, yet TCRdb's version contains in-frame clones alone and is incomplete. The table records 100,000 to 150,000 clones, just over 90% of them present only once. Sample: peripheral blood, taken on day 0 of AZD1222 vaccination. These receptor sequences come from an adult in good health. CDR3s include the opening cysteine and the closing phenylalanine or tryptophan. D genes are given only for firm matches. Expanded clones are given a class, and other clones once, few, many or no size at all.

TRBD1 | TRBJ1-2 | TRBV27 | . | TGTGCCAGCAGTTTCCTGGACAGGAATGGCTACACCTTC | CASSFLDRNGYTF
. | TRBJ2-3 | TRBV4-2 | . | TGTGCCAGCAGCCAAGCCTTAGGGGGGGGGAAGGATACGCAGTATTTT | CASSQALGGGKDTQYF
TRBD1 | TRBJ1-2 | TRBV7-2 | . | TGTGCCAGCAGCCCAGGGGGCGCCGGGGTCTATGGCTACACCTTC | CASSPGGAGVYGYTF
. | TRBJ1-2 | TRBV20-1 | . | TGCAGTGCTAGTCCCAACGGGGGCGCTGGCTACACCTTC | CSASPNGGAGYTF
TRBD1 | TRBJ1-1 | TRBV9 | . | TGTGCCAGCAGCGTAGTCGGAACAGGGGGCACTGAAGCTTTCTTT | CASSVVGTGGTEAFF
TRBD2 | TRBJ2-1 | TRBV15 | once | TGTGCCACCAGTCGGACAGATTCTGGGGCTAGCGGGGGTAACTACAATGAGCAGTTCTTC | CATSRTDSGASGGNYNEQFF
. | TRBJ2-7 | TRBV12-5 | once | TGTGCTAGTGGTTTATCAGGGGTGGGAGAGCAGTACTTC | CASGLSGVGEQYF
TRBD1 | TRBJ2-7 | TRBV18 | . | TGTGCCAGCTCACCAGGACAGGAGTACGAGCAGTACTTC | CASSPGQEYEQYF
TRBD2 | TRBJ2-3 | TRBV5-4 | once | TGTGCCAGCAGGCTAGCGGGGGGACTCTCAGATACGCAGTATTTT | CASRLAGGLSDTQYF
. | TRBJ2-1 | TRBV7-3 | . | TGTGCCAGCAGCTTAACGTGGGAGATAGGGCCCTACAATGAGCAGTTCTTC | CASSLTWEIGPYNEQFF
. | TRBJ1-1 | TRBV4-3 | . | TGCGCCAGCAGCCAAGAAACTTGGACTGAAGCTTTCTTT | CASSQETWTEAFF
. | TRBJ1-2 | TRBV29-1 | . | TGCAGCGTTGAAGGGGGCTACACCTTC | CSVEGGYTF
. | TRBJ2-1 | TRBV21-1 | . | TGTGCCAGCAGCTCACGATATGAGCAGTTCTTC | CASSSRYEQFF
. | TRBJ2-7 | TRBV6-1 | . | TGTGCCAGCAGTGAAATGTTTAGCTCCTACGAGCAGTACTTC | CASSEMFSSYEQYF
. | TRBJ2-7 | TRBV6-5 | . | TGTGCCAGCAAGGGACTCGCCTACGAGCAGTACTTC | CASKGLAYEQYF
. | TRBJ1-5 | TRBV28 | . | TGTGCCAGCAGTTTAGTAGGGTCGAGGCAGCCCCAGCATTTT | CASSLVGSRQPQHF
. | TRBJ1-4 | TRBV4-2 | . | TGTGCCAGCAGCCAACCGGGTGAAAAACTGTTTTTT | CASSQPGEKLFF
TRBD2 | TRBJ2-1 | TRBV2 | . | TGTGCCAGCAGTGAATGGCAAGGGACTAGCGGTTACAATGAGCAGTTCTTC | CASSEWQGTSGYNEQFF
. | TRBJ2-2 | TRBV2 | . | TGTGCCAGCAGTGGGCCTAGGAACACCGGGGAGCTGTTTTTT | CASSGPRNTGELFF
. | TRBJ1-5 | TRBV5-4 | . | TGTGCCAGCAGCTATCAGGGACCCAATCAGCCCCAGCATTTT | CASSYQGPNQPQHF
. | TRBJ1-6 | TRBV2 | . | TGTGCCAGCCAGGGCAGGGCGACTTCACCCCTCCACTTT | CASQGRATSPLHF
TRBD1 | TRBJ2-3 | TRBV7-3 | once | TGTGCCAGCAGTTCCGGGACAGGGGCCCTGGGAGATACGCAGTATTTT | CASSSGTGALGDTQYF
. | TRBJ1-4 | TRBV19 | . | TGTGCCAGTAGTTCCCCGAAGGGATCTAATGAAAAACTGTTTTTT | CASSSPKGSNEKLFF
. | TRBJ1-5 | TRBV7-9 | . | TGTGCCAGCAGCTTAGCAGGAGGGAATCAGCCCCAGCATTTT | CASSLAGGNQPQHF
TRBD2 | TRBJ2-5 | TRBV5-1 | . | TGCGCCAGCAGCTCACTAGCGGGGAGTGAGACCCAGTACTTC | CASSSLAGSETQYF
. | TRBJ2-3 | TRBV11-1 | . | TGTGCCAGCAGCTTAGATGAAACGAGTTCAACAGATACGCAGTATTTT | CASSLDETSSTDTQYF
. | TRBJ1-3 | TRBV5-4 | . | TGTGCCAGCAGCCTCCCAGGGGCGGCTGGAAACACCATATATTTT | CASSLPGAAGNTIYF
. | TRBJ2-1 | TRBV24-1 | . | TGTGCCACAGCGGCGGCTTCCTACAATGAGCAGTTCTTC | CATAAASYNEQFF
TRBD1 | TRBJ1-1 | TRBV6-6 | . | TGTGCCAGCAGCGGGACAGAGAACACTGAAGCTTTCTTT | CASSGTENTEAFF
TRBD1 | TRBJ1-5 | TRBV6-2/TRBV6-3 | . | TGTGCCAGCAGTCAGACAGGGGATCAGCCCCAGCATTTT | CASSQTGDQPQHF
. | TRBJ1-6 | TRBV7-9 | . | TGTGCCAGCAGCACTAGACAGGCCGATAATTCACCCCTCCACTTT | CASSTRQADNSPLHF
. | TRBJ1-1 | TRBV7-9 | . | TGTGCCAGCAGCTTATCGCCGAGGGACACTGAAGCTTTCTTT | CASSLSPRDTEAFF
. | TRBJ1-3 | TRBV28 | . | TGTGCCAGCAGTCACTCTGGAAACACCATATATTTT | CASSHSGNTIYF
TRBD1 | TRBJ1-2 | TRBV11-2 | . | TGTGCCAGCAGCCACTCAGCCCCCCCAGGGACAGGGTTTTACTATGGCTACACCTTC | CASSHSAPPGTGFYYGYTF
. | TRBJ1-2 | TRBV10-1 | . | TGCGCCAGCAGCCAGGGGCTGGGCTATGGCTACACCTTC | CASSQGLGYGYTF
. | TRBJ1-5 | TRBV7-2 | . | TGTGCCAGCAGCCTGACCAGTAATCAGCCCCAGCATTTT | CASSLTSNQPQHF
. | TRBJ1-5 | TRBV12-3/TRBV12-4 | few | TGTGCCAGCAGTTTAGTCGGGGGAGAGCCCCAGCATTTT | CASSLVGGEPQHF
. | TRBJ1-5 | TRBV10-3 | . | TGTGCCATCAGTGAGTCGCTGTCATTCCAGGGGTATAGCAATCAGCCCCAGCATTTT | CAISESLSFQGYSNQPQHF
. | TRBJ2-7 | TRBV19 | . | TGTGCCAGTAGTAGGGACCGCTACTACGAGCAGTACTTC | CASSRDRYYEQYF
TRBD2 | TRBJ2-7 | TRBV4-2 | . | TGTGCCAGCAGCCTCACCCCAAGCGGGGGGGGAAGGGAGCAGTACTTC | CASSLTPSGGGREQYF
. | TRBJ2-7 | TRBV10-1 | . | TGCGCCAGCAGTGGCGTGGTCAGGTCGGGCGAGCAGTACTTC | CASSGVVRSGEQYF
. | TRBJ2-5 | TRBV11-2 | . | TGTGCCAGCAGCTCCAACAGGGTCGGGGAGACCCAGTACTTC | CASSSNRVGETQYF
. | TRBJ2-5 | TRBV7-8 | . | TGTGCCAGCAGCTTAGCCCCAGGGGGGGAAGAGACCCAGTACTTC | CASSLAPGGEETQYF
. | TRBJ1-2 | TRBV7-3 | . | TGTGCCAGCAGCTCCTCTGGCCAGAAAGATGGCTACACCTTC | CASSSSGQKDGYTF
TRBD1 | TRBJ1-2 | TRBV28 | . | TGTGCCAGCACCGTGGGGGACAGGGCTATGGGTGGCTACACCTTC | CASTVGDRAMGGYTF
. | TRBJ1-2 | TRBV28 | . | TGTGCCAGCAGTTTACCAACAGGCGACTACACCTTC | CASSLPTGDYTF